This TCR beta chain came from a study of cytomegalovirus exposure and HLA in healthy donors. It was with 60 Vbeta and 13 Jbeta primers that the PCR ran. Data came from immunoSEQ multiplex PCR; TCRdb stores just in-frame clones and leaves some out. In the table there are fewer than 200,000 clones, 78% of which are singletons. General study results and limits: The later analysis indicated that the majority of CMV-associated TCR beta chains appeared HLA-restricted. Based on reports, TCR beta sequences accurately predicted HLA-A and HLA-B alleles for most subjects.

Worth noting for this clone: Its antigen is currently unknown.

V was shortened by 0 bases and J by 6 bases, with 16 bases between the two germline ends. Germline CDR1 SGHTS, CDR2 YDEGEE. The length of the CDR3 is 16 residues. The sequence was collected from a woman aged 25 to 39 in good health and CMV-seropositive. The chain joins TRBV5-8 to TRBJ1-5, with D tentatively TRBD1 (6 bases). Sequencing was done on a sample of PBMCs. CDR3 DNA: TGTGCCAGCAGCTTGGGGTCCGGCAGGGGTGGTCAGCCCCAGCATTTT. It yields the protein CASSLGSGRGGQPQHF. The variable domain in full, completed from reference TRBV5-8 and TRBJ1-5, reads EAGVTQSPTHLIKTRGQQATLRCSPISGHTSVYWYQQALGLGLQFLLWYDEGEERNRGNFPPRFSGRQFPNYSSELNVNALELEDSALYLCASSLGSGRGGQPQHFGDGTRLSIL.